Each of the 7 T cell receptor beta chains below was sequenced from the same sample in a study of blood T cell repertoires in COVID-19. Assay: immunoSEQ multiplex PCR; the TCRdb copy retains only in-frame clones and omits some. The sample contains 60,000 to 70,000 clones, approximately 91% of which appear only once. Input material: peripheral blood. These receptors all stem from a human donor with active COVID-19. The donor label of this sample is uncertain.

V gene TRBV23-1 combines with J gene TRBJ1-5; maybe TRBD1 (5 bases). TRBV23-1 is recorded as an ORF, its role being uncertain. The V end was cut by 4 bases, the J end by 2 bases, with 15 bases between. CDR3 length: 16 amino acids. In DNA form, the CDR3 reads TGCGCCAGCAGTCGGGGCCTCGTTGGTGGCAATCAGCCCCAGCATTTT. Translated, it gives CASSRGLVGGNQPQHF.

CDR3 residues: CASSVGWGTTDTQYF. The CDR3 coding sequence is TGTGCCAGCAGCGTAGGTTGGGGCACCACAGATACGCAGTATTTT. The J gene is TRBJ2-3, the V gene TRBV9; TRBD1 is a possible D gene (5 bases). Germline CDR1 is SGDLS and CDR2 is YYNGEE. This CDR3 region has 15 residues. Between the trimmed V and J ends, which lost 0 bases and 2 bases, there was a span of 10 bases.

This rearrangement joins TRBV5-4 to TRBJ2-1; 9 nucleotides agree with TRBD1. V dropped 4 bases and J dropped 3; count of bases not matched to a gene: 5. Germline V CDR1 and CDR2: SGHNT, YYREEE (reference sequence). This CDR3 spans 15 amino acids. The CDR3 sequence: CASSPTGGSYNEQFF. The DNA of the CDR3 is TGTGCCAGCAGCCCGACAGGGGGTAGCTACAATGAGCAGTTCTTC. Full variable domain (rest looked up from reference TRBV5-4 and TRBJ2-1): ETGVTQSPTHLIKTRGQQVTLRCSSQSGHNTVSWYQQALGQGPQFIFQYYREEENGRGNFPPRFSGLQFPNYSSELNVNALELDDSALYLCASSPTGGSYNEQFFGPGTRLTVL.

V and J are TRBV6-2 or TRBV6-3 and TRBJ2-1; TRBD2 is a possible D gene (6 bases). CDR1 MNHEY and CDR2 SVGEGT come from the germline V gene. V was pared by 5 bases and J by 7 bases, with 12 bases between. The CDR3 loop spans 13 amino acids. The CDR3 spells CASSRLGGNEQFF. The CDR3 bases are TGTGCCAGCAGTCGTTTGGGGGGTAATGAGCAGTTCTTC.

The table lists this clone with a count of one. The gene calls are TRBV9 and TRBJ1-1, with 7 bases matching TRBD1. CDR1 is SGDLS, CDR2 YYNGEE, per germline. V was clipped by 3 bases and J by 5 bases; unmatched bases: 4. CDR3 length: 13 residues. The CDR3 DNA reads as TGTGCCAGCAGCGCGGACAGGTGGACTGAAGCTTTCTTT. Translating it yields CASSADRWTEAFF.

The J gene is TRBJ2-1, the V gene TRBV24-1, with TRBD1 matching 8 bases. This CDR3 spans 15 amino acids. V dropped 4 bases and J dropped 4; count of bases not matched to a gene: 5. In germline, CDR1 is KGHDR, CDR2 SFDVKD. The CDR3 region has the DNA TGTGCCACCAGTGACCTCGGGACAGGTTACAATGAGCAGTTCTTC. Residues: CATSDLGTGYNEQFF.

The chain combines TRBV19 with TRBJ2-5; 7 nucleotides match TRBD2. The CDR3 has 13 residues. Germline V gene lookup returns CDR1 LNHDA and CDR2 SQIVND (reference sequence). V was clipped by 10 bases and J by 5 bases; unmatched bases: 10. The CDR3 is CATAPGLFETQYF. The CDR3 nucleotides are TGTGCCACTGCCCCGGGACTATTCGAGACCCAGTACTTC.